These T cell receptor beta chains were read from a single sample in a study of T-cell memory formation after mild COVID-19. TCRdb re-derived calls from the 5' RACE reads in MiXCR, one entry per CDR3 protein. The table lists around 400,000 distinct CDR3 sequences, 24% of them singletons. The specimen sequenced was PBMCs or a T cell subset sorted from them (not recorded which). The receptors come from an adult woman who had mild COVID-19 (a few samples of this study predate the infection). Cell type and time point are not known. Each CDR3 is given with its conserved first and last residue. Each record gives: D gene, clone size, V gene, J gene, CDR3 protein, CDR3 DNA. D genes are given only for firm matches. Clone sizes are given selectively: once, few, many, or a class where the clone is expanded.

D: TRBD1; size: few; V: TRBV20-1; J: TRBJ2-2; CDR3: CSAKSRTGATGELFF; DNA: TGCAGTGCTAAATCGAGGACAGGGGCAACCGGGGAGCTGTTTTTT
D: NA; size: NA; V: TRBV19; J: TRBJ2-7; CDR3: CASSPDRLAYEQYF; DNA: TGTGCCAGTAGTCCAGACAGGCTAGCCTACGAGCAGTACTTC
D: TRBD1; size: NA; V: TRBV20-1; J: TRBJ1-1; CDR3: CSARQGWGGLEAFF; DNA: TGCAGTGCTCGACAGGGTTGGGGCGGTCTTGAAGCTTTCTTT
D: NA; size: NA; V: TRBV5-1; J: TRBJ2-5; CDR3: CASSLGDAETQYF; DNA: TGCGCCAGCAGCTTGGGGGACGCCGAGACCCAGTACTTC
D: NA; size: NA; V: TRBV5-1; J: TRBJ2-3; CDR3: CASSAGTLSTQYF; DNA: TGCGCCAGCAGCGCCGGGACTCTGAGTACGCAGTATTTT
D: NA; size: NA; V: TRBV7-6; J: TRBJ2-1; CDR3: CASSLYPEVTGHNEQFF; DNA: TGTGCCAGCAGCTTATATCCAGAGGTGACAGGCCACAATGAGCAGTTCTTC
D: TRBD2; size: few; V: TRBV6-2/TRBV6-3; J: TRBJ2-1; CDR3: CASGTSGAYNEQFF; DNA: TGTGCCAGCGGGACTAGCGGCGCGTACAATGAGCAGTTCTTC
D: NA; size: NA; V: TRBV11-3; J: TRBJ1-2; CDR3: CASSLVDTENYGYTF; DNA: TGTGCCAGCAGCTTAGTGGACACCGAAAACTATGGCTACACCTTC
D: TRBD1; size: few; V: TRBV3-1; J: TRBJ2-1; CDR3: CASSLLSFGTGSGNEQFF; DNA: TGTGCCAGCAGCCTCCTATCCTTCGGGACAGGGAGTGGCAATGAGCAGTTCTTC
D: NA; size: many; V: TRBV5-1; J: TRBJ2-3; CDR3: CASSLDGTDTQYF; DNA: TGTGCCAGCAGCTTAGATGGCACAGATACGCAGTATTTT
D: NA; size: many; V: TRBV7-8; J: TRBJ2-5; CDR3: CASSWYQETQYF; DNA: TGTGCCAGCAGCTGGTACCAAGAGACCCAGTACTTC
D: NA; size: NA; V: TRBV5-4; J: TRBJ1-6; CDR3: CASSLRGAPLHF; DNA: TGTGCCAGCAGCTTAAGAGGGGCACCCCTCCACTTT
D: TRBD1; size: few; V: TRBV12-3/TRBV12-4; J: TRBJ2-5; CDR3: CASRRDRGRRGSETQYF; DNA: TGTGCCAGCAGACGGGACAGGGGGCGCCGAGGGAGCGAGACCCAGTACTTC
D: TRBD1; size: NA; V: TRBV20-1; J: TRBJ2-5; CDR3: CSARGIPHQDRVQETQYF; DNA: TGCAGTGCTAGGGGCATTCCACACCAGGACAGGGTACAAGAGACCCAGTACTTC
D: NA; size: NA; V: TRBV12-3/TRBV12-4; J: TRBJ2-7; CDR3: CASSLIGGRVQYF; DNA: TGTGCCAGCAGTTTAATAGGTGGCAGGGTGCAGTACTTC
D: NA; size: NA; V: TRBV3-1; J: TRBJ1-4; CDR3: CASSQDRVTTNEKLFF; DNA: TGTGCCAGCAGCCAAGATCGAGTTACGACTAATGAAAAACTGTTTTTT
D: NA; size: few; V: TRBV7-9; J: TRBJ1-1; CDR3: CASSLFTDNTEAFF; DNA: TGTGCCAGCAGCTTATTTACCGATAACACTGAAGCTTTCTTT
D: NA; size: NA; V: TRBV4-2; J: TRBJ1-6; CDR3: CASSQDYGRDNSPLHF; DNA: TGTGCCAGCAGCCAAGATTACGGCAGGGACAATTCACCCCTCCACTTT
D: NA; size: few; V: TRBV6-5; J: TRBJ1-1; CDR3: CASSYRGQQNTEAFF; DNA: TGTGCCAGCAGTTACAGGGGACAACAGAACACTGAAGCTTTCTTT
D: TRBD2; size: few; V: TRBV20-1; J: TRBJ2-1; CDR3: CSAVSRGGLVYNEQFF; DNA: TGCAGTGCTGTCAGCCGGGGGGGGCTGGTTTACAATGAGCAGTTCTTC
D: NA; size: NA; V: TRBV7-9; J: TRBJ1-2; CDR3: CASSDGRSSNYGYTF; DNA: TGTGCCAGCTCGGACGGCCGATCTTCTAACTATGGCTACACCTTC
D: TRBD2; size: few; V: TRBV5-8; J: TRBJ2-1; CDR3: CASSIPGLVASSEQFF; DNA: TGTGCCAGCAGCATACCGGGACTAGTAGCATCAAGTGAGCAGTTCTTC
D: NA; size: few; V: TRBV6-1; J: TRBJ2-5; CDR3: CASNPGQETQYF; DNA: TGTGCCAGCAACCCAGGCCAAGAGACCCAGTACTTC
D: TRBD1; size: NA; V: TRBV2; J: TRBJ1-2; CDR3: CASNAEDRGNYGYTF; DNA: TGTGCCAGCAACGCAGAGGACAGGGGTAACTATGGCTACACCTTC
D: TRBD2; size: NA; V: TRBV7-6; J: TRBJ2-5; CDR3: CASSPRGGRVEETQYF; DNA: TGTGCCAGCAGCCCCCGGGGGGGGCGTGTGGAAGAGACCCAGTACTTC
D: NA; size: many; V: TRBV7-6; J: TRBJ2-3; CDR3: CASSLGGPTDTQYF; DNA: TGTGCCAGCAGCCTGGGGGGACCCACAGATACGCAGTATTTT
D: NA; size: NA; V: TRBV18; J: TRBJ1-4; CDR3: CASFWTTNEKLFF; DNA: TGTGCCAGTTTCTGGACAACTAATGAAAAACTGTTTTTT
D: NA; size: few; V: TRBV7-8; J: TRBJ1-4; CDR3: CASSLGGPRNAQNNDGLFF; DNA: TGTGCCAGCAGCTTAGGGGGTCCTCGTAACGCCCAGAACAATGATGGACTGTTTTTT
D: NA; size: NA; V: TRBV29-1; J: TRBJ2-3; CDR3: CSDYQGDTQYF; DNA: TGCAGCGACTATCAGGGAGATACGCAGTATTTT
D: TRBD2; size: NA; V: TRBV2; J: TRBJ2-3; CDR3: CASSEISGTTDTQYF; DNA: TGTGCCAGCAGTGAAATTAGCGGGACGACAGATACGCAGTATTTT
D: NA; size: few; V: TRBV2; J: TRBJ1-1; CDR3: CASRKKINTEAFF; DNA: TGTGCCAGCAGGAAGAAGATAAACACTGAAGCTTTCTTT
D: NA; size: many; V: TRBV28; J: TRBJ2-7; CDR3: CASSELQGRSSYEQYF; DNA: TGTGCCAGCAGCGAACTACAGGGAAGAAGCTCCTACGAGCAGTACTTC
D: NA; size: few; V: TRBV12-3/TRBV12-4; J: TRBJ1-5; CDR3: CASSWGGASNQPQHF; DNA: TGTGCCAGCAGTTGGGGGGGGGCGAGCAATCAGCCCCAGCATTTT
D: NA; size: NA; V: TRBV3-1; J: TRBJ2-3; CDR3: CASSQGRGVGVGTDTQYF; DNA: TGTGCCAGCAGCCAAGGTCGAGGGGTTGGAGTGGGCACAGATACGCAGTATTTT
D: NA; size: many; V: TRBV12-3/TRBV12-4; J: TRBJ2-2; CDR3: CASSLSAGELFF; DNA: TGTGCCAGCAGCTTATCCGCCGGGGAGCTGTTTTTT
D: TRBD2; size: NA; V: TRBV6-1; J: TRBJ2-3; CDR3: CASTAGGGDTQYF; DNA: TGTGCCAGCACGGCGGGGGGAGGGGATACGCAGTATTTT
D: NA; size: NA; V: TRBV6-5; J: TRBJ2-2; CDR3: CASRLQVYTGELFF; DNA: TGTGCCAGCAGATTACAGGTTTACACCGGGGAGCTGTTTTTT
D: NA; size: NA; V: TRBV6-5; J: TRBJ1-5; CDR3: CASSHGQTQPQHF; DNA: TGTGCCAGCAGTCACGGACAGACCCAGCCCCAGCATTTT
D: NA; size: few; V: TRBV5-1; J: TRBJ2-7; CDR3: CASSLNGAHEQYF; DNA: TGCGCCAGCAGCTTGAATGGGGCCCACGAGCAGTACTTC
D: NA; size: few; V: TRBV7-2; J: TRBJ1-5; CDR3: CASSLGGFSNQPQHF; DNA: TGTGCCAGCAGCTTAGGCGGTTTTAGCAATCAGCCCCAGCATTTT
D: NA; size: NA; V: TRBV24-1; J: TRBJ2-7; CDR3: CATSGDSHEQYF; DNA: TGTGCCACCAGCGGAGACAGTCACGAGCAGTACTTC
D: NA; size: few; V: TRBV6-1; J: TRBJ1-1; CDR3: CASSEGDGGVTEAFF; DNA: TGTGCCAGCAGTGAGGGTGACGGAGGGGTCACTGAAGCTTTCTTT
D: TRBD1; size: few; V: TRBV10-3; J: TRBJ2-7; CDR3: CAISEPGTGGYEQYF; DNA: TGTGCCATCAGTGAGCCTGGGACAGGGGGCTACGAGCAGTACTTC
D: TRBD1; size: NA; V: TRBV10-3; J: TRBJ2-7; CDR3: CAISESPGQETYEQYF; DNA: TGTGCCATCAGTGAGTCGCCGGGACAGGAGACCTACGAGCAGTACTTC
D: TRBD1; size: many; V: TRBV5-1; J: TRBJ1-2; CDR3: CASSGGRTGGGGYTF; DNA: TGCGCCAGCAGCGGGGGCCGGACAGGGGGCGGCGGCTACACCTTC
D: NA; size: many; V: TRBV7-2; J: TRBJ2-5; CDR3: CASSLAGPQETQYF; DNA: TGTGCCAGCAGCTTAGCAGGTCCGCAAGAGACCCAGTACTTC
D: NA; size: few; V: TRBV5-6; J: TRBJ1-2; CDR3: CASSSPSGGPLSGYTF; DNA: TGTGCCAGCAGCTCACCCTCCGGGGGCCCCCTCTCCGGCTACACCTTC
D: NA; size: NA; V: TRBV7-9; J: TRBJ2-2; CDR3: CASSLSTANTGELFF; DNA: TGTGCCAGCAGCTTAAGTACAGCGAACACCGGGGAGCTGTTTTTT
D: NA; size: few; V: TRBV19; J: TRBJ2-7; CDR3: CASSIGWDPIYEQYF; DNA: TGTGCCAGTAGTATAGGTTGGGACCCGATTTACGAGCAGTACTTC
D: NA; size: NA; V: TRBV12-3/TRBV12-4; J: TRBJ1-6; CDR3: CASSLGAANSPLHF; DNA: TGTGCCAGCAGTTTAGGAGCTGCTAATTCACCCCTCCACTTT
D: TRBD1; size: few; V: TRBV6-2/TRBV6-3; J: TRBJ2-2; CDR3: CASRTPDRGRDTGELFF; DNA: TGTGCCAGCAGAACCCCGGACAGGGGGCGCGACACCGGGGAGCTGTTTTTT
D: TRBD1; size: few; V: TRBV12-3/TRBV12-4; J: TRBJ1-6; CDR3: CASSYGTANSPLHF; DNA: TGTGCCAGCAGCTACGGGACAGCCAATTCACCCCTCCACTTT
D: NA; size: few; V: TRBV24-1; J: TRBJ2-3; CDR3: CATSDRDALRDTQYF; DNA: TGTGCCACCAGTGACAGGGACGCCTTACGAGATACGCAGTATTTT
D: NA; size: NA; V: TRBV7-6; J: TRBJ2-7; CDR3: CASSFQDSGSSYEQYF; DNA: TGTGCCAGCAGCTTTCAGGACTCCGGGTCCTCCTACGAGCAGTACTTC
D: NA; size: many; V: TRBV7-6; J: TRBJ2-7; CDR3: CASSLGLAYEQYF; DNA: TGTGCCAGCAGCTTGGGTTTGGCCTACGAGCAGTACTTC
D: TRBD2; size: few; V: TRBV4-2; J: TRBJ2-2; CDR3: CASSQDLLAGTGELFF; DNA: TGTGCCAGCAGCCAAGATTTACTAGCGGGAACCGGGGAGCTGTTTTTT
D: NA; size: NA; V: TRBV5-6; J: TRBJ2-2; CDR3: CASSFLKNWYTGELFF; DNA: TGTGCCAGCAGCTTCTTGAAAAACTGGTATACCGGGGAGCTGTTTTTT